This TCR beta chain was sequenced during a study of CD8+CD57+ T cells in acquired aplastic anemia. Study-wide results and caveats: Patients and controls had in common fewer than 30 CD8+ CDR3 sequences. Patients and controls had CD8+ Simpson's diversity values that were not significantly distinct.

Profiles of TCR beta VDJ and CDR3 were generated from a genomic DNA template. TCRdb recomputed calls from the reads with MiXCR, one row per CDR3 protein. In the table there are some 180,000 distinct CDR3 sequences, 50% to 65% of which are singletons. Patients who underwent sequencing had shown CD8+CD57+ cell expansion by flow cytometry. Everyone among the patients had severe acquired aplastic anemia. Each patient gave a blood sample that was collected before any therapy had been received. The CDR3 is made up of 16 amino acids. The germline CDR1 and CDR2 sequences are SGDLS and YYNGEE. With V trimmed by 2 bases and J by 6 bases, 13 bases remained unmatched. In its sample, this clonotype was seen many times. Its specificity is unknown.

The TCR sequence derives from a human donor with aplastic anemia. Specimen: sorted CD4+, CD8+, or CD8+CD57+ T cells (not recorded which) from PBMCs. The genes are TRBV9 and TRBJ1-2; 7 nucleotides align to TRBD1. The chain's CDR3 is CASSVTLQGDLDGYTF. The CDR3, as DNA: TGTGCCAGCAGCGTGACCCTTCAGGGGGACTTAGATGGCTACACCTTC. Using reference TRBV9 and TRBJ1-2 for the parts outside the CDR3, the full variable domain is DSGVTQTPKHLITATGQRVTLRCSPRSGDLSVYWYQQSLDQGLQFLIQYYNGEERAKGNILERFSAQQFPDLHSELNLSSLELGDSALYFCASSVTLQGDLDGYTFGSGTRLTVV.